This TCR beta chain comes out of a study of T cell changes during pregnancy in multiple sclerosis. Trimming cost V 3 bases and J 5 bases, with 5 bases left between them. The CDR3 has 12 residues. Germline values: CDR1 MNHEY, CDR2 SMNVEV (reference sequence). TCRdb keeps only in-frame clones here, not all; method: immunoSEQ multiplex PCR. The sample records some 70,000 clones, around 94% being singletons. The sample in question was CD8+ T cells from peripheral blood mononuclear cells, obtained in the third trimester of pregnancy. This TCR derives from a female donor in good health, enrolled as a control in a pregnancy study. The J gene is TRBJ2-1, the V gene TRBV27; no clear D gene. The CDR3, as DNA: TGTGCCAGCAGTTTTGGCAACAATGAGCAGTTCTTC. Amino acids: CASSFGNNEQFF.